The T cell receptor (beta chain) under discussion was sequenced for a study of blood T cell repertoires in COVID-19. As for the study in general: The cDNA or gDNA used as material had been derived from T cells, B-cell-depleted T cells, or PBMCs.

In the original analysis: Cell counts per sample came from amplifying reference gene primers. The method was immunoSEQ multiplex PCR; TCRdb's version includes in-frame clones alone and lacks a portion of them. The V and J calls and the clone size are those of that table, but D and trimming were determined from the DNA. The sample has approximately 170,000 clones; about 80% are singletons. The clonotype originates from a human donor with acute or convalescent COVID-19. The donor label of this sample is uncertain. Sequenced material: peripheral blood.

CDR3 sequence: CASSTGGTAYEQYF. The DNA of the CDR3 is TGTGCCAGCTCTACAGGGGGGACAGCCTACGAGCAGTACTTC. This chain links TRBV7-9 with TRBJ2-7; TRBD1 aligns across 8 bases. V trimming: 8 bases; J trimming: 2 bases; junction bases outside the gene matches: 8. CDR3 length: 14 amino acids. Germline CDR1 reads SEHNR; CDR2 reads FQNEAQ (reference sequence).